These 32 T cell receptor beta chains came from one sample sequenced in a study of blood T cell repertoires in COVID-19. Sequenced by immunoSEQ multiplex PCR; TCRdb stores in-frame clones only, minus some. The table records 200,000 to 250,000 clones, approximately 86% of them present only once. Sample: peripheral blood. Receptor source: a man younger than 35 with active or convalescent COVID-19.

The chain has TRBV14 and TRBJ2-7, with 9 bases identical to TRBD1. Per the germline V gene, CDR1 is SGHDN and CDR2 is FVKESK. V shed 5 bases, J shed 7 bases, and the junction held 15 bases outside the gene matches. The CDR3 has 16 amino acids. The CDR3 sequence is CASSFRTGTGIGEQYF. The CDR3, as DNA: TGTGCCAGCAGCTTCCGGACCGGGACAGGGATCGGGGAGCAGTACTTC.

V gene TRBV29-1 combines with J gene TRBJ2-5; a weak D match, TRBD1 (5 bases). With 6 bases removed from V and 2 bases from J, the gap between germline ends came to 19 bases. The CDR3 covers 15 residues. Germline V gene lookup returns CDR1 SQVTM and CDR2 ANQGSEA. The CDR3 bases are TGCAGCGTAGTCTTTGGGGCAGGGCAACAAGAGACCCAGTACTTC. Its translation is CSVVFGAGQQETQYF.

The CDR3: CASSKRAGGTDTQYF. CDR3 nucleotide sequence: TGTGCCAGCAGCAAAAGAGCGGGAGGAACAGATACGCAGTATTTT. V and J are TRBV21-1 and TRBJ2-3; the table's D call TRBD2 went unverified against the DNA. TRBV21-1 is assigned pseudogene status. The CDR3 totals 15 residues.

The CDR3 sequence: CAWSDRADTQYF. The CDR3 DNA reads as TGTGCCTGGAGCGACAGGGCAGATACGCAGTATTTT. The chain couples TRBV30 to TRBJ2-3; 7 bases are a match to TRBD1. CDR1 is GTSNPN, CDR2 SVGIG, per germline (reference sequence). This CDR3 region has 12 residues. V lost 3 bases and J lost 4; bases outside the gene matches: 1.

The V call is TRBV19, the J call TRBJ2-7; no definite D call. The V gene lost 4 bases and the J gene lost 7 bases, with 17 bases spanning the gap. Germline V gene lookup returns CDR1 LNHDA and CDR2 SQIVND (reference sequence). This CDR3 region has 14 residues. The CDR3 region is CASSTPSRLWEQYF. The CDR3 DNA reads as TGTGCCAGTAGTACCCCCTCACGACTGTGGGAGCAGTACTTC.

CDR3 amino acids: CASSLRMGRSTDTQYF. The DNA of the CDR3 is TGTGCCAGCAGCCTACGAATGGGCAGGAGCACAGATACGCAGTATTTT. The chain recombines TRBV3-1 (or the pseudogene TRBV3-2) with TRBJ2-3; D gene uncertain. The CDR3 spans 16 residues. V was cut by 4 bases and J by 0 bases, with 14 bases left in between. The germline V gene encodes CDR1 LGHDT and CDR2 YNNKEL (reference sequence).

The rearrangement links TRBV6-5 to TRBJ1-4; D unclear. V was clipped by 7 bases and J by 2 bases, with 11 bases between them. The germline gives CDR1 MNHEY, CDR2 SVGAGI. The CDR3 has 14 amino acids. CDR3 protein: CASKEDFTNEKLFF. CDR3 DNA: TGTGCCAGCAAGGAAGACTTTACTAATGAAAAACTGTTTTTT.

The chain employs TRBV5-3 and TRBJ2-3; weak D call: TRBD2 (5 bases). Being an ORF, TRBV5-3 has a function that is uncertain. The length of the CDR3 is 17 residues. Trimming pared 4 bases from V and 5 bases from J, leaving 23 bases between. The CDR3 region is CARSLNQRIRGKDTQYF. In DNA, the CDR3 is TGTGCCAGAAGCCTCAACCAGCGGATACGGGGTAAAGATACGCAGTATTTT.

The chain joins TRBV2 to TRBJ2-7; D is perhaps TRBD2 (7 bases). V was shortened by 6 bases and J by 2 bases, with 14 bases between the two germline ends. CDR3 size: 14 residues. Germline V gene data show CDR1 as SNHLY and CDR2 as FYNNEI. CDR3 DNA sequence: TGTGCCAGCAGAAGGGGGGGGGATCCCTACGAGCAGTACTTC. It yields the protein CASRRGGDPYEQYF.

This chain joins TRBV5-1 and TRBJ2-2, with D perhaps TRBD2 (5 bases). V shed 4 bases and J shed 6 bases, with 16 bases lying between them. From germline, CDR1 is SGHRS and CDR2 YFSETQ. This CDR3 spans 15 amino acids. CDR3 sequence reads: CASSLDLSVPGELFF. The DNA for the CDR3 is TGCGCCAGCAGCCTTGACCTTAGCGTCCCCGGGGAGCTGTTTTTT.

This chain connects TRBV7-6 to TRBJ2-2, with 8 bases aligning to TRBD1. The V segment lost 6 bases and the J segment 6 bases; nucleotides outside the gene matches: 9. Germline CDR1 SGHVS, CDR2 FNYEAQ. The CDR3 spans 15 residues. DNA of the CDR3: TGTGCCAGCAGACCCGACAGGGGAGATTCCGGGGAGCTGTTTTTT. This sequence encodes CASRPDRGDSGELFF.

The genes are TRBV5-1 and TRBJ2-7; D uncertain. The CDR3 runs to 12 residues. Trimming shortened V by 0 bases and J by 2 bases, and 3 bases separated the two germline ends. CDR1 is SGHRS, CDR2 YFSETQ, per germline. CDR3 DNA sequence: TGCGCCAGCAGCTTGGTCGCCTACGAGCAGTACTTC. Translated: CASSLVAYEQYF.

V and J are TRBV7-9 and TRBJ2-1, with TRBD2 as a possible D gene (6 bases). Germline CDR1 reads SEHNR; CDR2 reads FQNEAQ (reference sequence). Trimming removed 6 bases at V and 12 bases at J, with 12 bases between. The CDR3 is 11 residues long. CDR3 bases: TGTGCCAGCAGGCGGGGCGGTGTGCAGTTCTTC. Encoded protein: CASRRGGVQFF.

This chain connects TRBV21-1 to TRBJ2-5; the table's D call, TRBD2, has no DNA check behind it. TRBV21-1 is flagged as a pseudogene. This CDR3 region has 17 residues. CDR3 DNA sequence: TGTGCCAGCAGCCCTCGCGCCACCCGGAGGGTTCAAGAGACCCAGTACTTC. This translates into CASSPRATRRVQETQYF.

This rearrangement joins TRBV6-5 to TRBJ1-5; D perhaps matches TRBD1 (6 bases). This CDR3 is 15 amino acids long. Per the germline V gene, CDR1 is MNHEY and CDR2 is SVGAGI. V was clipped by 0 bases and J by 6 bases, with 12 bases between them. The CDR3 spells CASSYSVGAGQPQHF. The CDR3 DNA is TGTGCCAGCAGTTACTCGGTGGGGGCGGGTCAGCCCCAGCATTTT.

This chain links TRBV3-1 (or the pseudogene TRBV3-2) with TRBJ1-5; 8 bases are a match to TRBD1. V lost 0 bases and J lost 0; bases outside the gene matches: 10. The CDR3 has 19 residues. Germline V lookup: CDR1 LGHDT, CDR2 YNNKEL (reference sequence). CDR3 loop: CASSQEFRTGSYSNQPQHF. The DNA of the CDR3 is TGTGCCAGCAGCCAAGAATTCCGGACAGGGAGCTATAGCAATCAGCCCCAGCATTTT.

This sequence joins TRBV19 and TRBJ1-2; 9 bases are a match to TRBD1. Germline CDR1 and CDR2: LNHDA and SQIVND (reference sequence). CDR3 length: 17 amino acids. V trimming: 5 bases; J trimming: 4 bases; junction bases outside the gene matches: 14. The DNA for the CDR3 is TGTGCCAGTAGTCTACAGGGGGCTGTAAATGTCCCCTATGGCTACACCTTC. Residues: CASSLQGAVNVPYGYTF.

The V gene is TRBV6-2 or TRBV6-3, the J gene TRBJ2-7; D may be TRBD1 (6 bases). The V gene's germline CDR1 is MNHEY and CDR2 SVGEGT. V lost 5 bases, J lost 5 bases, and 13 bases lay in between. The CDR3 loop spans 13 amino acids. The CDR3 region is CASSMTGPNEQYF. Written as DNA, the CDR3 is TGTGCCAGCAGTATGACAGGACCTAACGAGCAGTACTTC.

The CDR3 is CASSYPGDRSEQYF. The CDR3 DNA reads as TGTGCCAGCAGTTACCCAGGGGATCGTTCCGAGCAGTACTTC. The chain uses TRBV6-5 and TRBJ2-7; perhaps TRBD1 as D (6 bases). Trimming removed 2 bases from V and 6 bases from J, with 14 bases in between. The CDR3 has 14 residues. Looked up from germline, CDR1 is MNHEY and CDR2 is SVGAGI.

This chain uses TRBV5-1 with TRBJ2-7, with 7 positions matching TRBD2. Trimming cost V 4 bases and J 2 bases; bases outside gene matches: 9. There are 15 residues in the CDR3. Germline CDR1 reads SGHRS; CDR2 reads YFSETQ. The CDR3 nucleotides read TGCGCCAGCAGCCCCTCAGGGAGCGGGACCTACGAGCAGTACTTC. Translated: CASSPSGSGTYEQYF. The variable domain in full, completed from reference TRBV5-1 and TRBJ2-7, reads KAGVTQTPRYLIKTRGQQVTLSCSPISGHRSVSWYQQTPGQGLQFLFEYFSETQRNKGNFPGRFSGRQFSNSRSEMNVSTLELGDSALYLCASSPSGSGTYEQYFGPGTRLTVT.

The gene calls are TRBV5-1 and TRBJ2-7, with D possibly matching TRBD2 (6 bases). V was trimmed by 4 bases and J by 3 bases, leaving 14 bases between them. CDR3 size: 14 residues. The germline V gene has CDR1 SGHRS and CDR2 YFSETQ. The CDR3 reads CASSPRDSNYEQYF. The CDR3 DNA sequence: TGCGCCAGCAGCCCCCGGGACTCAAACTACGAGCAGTACTTC.

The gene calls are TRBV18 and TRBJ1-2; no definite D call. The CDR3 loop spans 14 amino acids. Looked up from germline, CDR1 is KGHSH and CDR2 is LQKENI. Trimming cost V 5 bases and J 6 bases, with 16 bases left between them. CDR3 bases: TGTGCCAGCTCAAACTTAATAAACACAGATGGCTACACCTTC. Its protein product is CASSNLINTDGYTF.

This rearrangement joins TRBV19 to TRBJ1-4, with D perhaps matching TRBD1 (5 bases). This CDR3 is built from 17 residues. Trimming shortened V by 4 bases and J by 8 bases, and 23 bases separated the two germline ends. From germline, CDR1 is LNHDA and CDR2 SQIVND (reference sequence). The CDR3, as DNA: TGTGCCAGTAGTACCCCGGGGGGAGGCCGGACGGGCGAAAAACTGTTTTTT. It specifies CASSTPGGGRTGEKLFF.

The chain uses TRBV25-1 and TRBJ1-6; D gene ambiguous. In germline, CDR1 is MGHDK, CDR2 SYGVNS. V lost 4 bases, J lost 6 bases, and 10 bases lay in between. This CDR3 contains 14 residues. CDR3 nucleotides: TGTGCCAGCAGTGGGCCTGGTGTTAATTCACCCCTCCACTTT. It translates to CASSGPGVNSPLHF. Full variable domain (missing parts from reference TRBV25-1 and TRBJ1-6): EADIYQTPRYLVIGTGKKITLECSQTMGHDKMYWYQQDPGMELHLIHYSYGVNSTEKGDLSSESTVSRIRTEHFPLTLESARPSHTSQYLCASSGPGVNSPLHFGNGTRLTVT.

Written as DNA, the CDR3 is TGTGCCAGTTTCCGTCGCGGGGATCGGAACACCGGGGAGCTGTTTTTT. Its translation is CASFRRGDRNTGELFF. The chain couples TRBV7-2 to TRBJ2-2, with D perhaps matching TRBD2 (6 bases). V was clipped by 9 bases and J by 1 base, with 18 bases between them. This CDR3 spans 16 amino acids. From germline, CDR1 is SGHTA and CDR2 FQGNSA.

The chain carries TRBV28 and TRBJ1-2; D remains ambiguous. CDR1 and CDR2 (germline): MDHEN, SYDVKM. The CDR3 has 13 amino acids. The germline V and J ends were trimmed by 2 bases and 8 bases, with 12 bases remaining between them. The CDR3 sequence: CASSLEAGRGYTF. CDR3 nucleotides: TGTGCCAGCAGTTTAGAGGCCGGGAGAGGCTACACCTTC.

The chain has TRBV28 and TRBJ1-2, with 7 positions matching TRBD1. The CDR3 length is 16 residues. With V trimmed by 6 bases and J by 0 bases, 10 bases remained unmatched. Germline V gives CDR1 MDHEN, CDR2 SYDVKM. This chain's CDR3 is CASRIPAGGANYGYTF. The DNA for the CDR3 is TGTGCCAGCAGGATCCCGGCAGGGGGAGCTAACTATGGCTACACCTTC.

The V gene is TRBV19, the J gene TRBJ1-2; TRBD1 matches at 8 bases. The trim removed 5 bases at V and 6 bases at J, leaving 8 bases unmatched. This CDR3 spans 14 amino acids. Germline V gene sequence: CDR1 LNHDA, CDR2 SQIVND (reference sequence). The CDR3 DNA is TGTGCCAGTAGTGAAGAGGACAGGGTTGATGGCTACACCTTC. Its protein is CASSEEDRVDGYTF. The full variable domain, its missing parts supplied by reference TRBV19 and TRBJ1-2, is DGGITQSPKYLFRKEGQNVTLSCEQNLNHDAMYWYRQDPGQGLRLIYYSQIVNDFQKGDIAEGYSVSREKKESFPLTVTSAQKNPTAFYLCASSEEDRVDGYTFGSGTRLTVV.

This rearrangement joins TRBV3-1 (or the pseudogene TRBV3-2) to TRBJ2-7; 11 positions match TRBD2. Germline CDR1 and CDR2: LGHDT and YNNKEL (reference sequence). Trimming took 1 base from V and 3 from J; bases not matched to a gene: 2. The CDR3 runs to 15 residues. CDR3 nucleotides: TGTGCCAGCAGCCAAGTACTAGCGGGAGTCTACGAGCAGTACTTC. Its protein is CASSQVLAGVYEQYF.

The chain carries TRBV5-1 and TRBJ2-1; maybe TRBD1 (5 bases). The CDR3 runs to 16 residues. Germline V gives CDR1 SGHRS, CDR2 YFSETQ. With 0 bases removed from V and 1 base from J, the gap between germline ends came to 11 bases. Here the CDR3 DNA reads TGCGCCAGCAGCTTGGCTCCAGGGCTTTCCTACAATGAGCAGTTCTTC. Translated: CASSLAPGLSYNEQFF.

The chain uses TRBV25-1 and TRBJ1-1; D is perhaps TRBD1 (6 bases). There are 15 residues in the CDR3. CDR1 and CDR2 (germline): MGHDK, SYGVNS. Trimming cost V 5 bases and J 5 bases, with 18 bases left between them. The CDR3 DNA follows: TGTGCCAGCAGTAGAGCAGGGGCAGAGCGGACTGAAGCTTTCTTT. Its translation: CASSRAGAERTEAFF.

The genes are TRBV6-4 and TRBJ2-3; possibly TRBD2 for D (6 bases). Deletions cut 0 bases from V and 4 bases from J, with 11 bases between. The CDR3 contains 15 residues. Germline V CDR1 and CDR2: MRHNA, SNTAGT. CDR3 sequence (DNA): TGTGCCAGCAGTGACTCCGGGGGAGAAGCAGATACGCAGTATTTT. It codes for CASSDSGGEADTQYF.